This T cell receptor (beta chain) was retrieved from a study of blood T cell repertoires in COVID-19. Study-level background: The cDNA or gDNA used as material had been derived from T cells, B-cell-depleted T cells, or PBMCs.

Repertoires were generated with immunoSEQ multiplex PCR, while TCRdb's copy carries only in-frame clones and drops some. Of approximately 74,000 clones detected, around nine tenths appear once; the ten largest clones hold roughly 1.2%. CDR1 and CDR2 from the germline V gene are SGHTA and FQGNSA. The CDR3 has 13 residues. V gave up 6 bases and J gave up 9 bases; unmatched junction bases: 8. This TCR derives from a woman aged 60 to 75 with acute or convalescent COVID-19. What was sequenced was peripheral blood. The chain links TRBV7-2 to TRBJ2-3, with TRBD2 matching 8 bases. Here the CDR3 reads CASRRGEAVTQYF. The CDR3 nucleotides are TGTGCCAGCAGGCGGGGGGAGGCAGTCACGCAGTATTTT.